Listed below are T cell receptor beta chains from one sample, sequenced in a study of cytomegalovirus exposure and HLA in healthy donors. Produced via immunoSEQ multiplex PCR; TCRdb's table is partial and in-frame only. Seen here are 200,000 or so clones, about 83% observed once, and the top ten hold roughly a sixth. The sample taken for sequencing was PBMCs. These receptors originate from a man between 40 and 49 years old in good health and CMV-seronegative. Each CDR3 is given with its conserved first and last residue. The order of the fields is CDR3 DNA, CDR3 protein, J gene, clone size, D gene, V gene. A D gene is named only where the DNA matches it firmly. Rows may omit the clone size; those that give it use once, few, many or a size class.

cdr3_nt: TGCAGCGTTGCATATAGGAACACTGAAGCTTTCTTT; cdr3_aa: CSVAYRNTEAFF; j_call: TRBJ1-1; clone_size: few; d_call: -; v_call: TRBV29-1
cdr3_nt: TGTGCCAGTGCCAGGGACAGGGGTGGCACTGAAGCTTTCTTT; cdr3_aa: CASARDRGGTEAFF; j_call: TRBJ1-1; clone_size: -; d_call: TRBD1; v_call: TRBV19
cdr3_nt: TGCGCCAGCAGTCCGAGACTCGACAGGGTAAAATCACCCCTCCACTTT; cdr3_aa: CASSPRLDRVKSPLHF; j_call: TRBJ1-6; clone_size: -; d_call: TRBD1; v_call: TRBV23-1
cdr3_nt: TGTGCAAGTCGCTTAGGGACAGGTTCTGGGGCCAACGTCCTGACTTTC; cdr3_aa: CASRLGTGSGANVLTF; j_call: TRBJ2-6; clone_size: -; d_call: -; v_call: TRBV12-2
cdr3_nt: TGCGCCAGCAGCCAACCCTACCCAGGGGGCAGGACCGCGGGGGGCTACACCTTC; cdr3_aa: CASSQPYPGGRTAGGYTF; j_call: TRBJ1-2; clone_size: -; d_call: TRBD1; v_call: TRBV4-1
cdr3_nt: TGTGCCAGCAGCTTAGTCACAGGAGATACGCAGTATTTT; cdr3_aa: CASSLVTGDTQYF; j_call: TRBJ2-3; clone_size: -; d_call: -; v_call: TRBV7-9
cdr3_nt: TGTGCCAGCAGCTCAACTCGACAGGATTTAGGAGAGGGAAACACCATATATTTT; cdr3_aa: CASSSTRQDLGEGNTIYF; j_call: TRBJ1-3; clone_size: -; d_call: -; v_call: TRBV7-9
cdr3_nt: TGTGCCAGCAGCTTAGATCCCGCCTCGGGCACAGATACGCAGTATTTT; cdr3_aa: CASSLDPASGTDTQYF; j_call: TRBJ2-3; clone_size: once; d_call: -; v_call: TRBV7-9
cdr3_nt: TGCGCCAGCAGCTCGCCCCCAACTCGGACCCAGTACTTC; cdr3_aa: CASSSPPTRTQYF; j_call: TRBJ2-5; clone_size: few; d_call: -; v_call: TRBV5-1
cdr3_nt: TGCAGCGGAGCGGGGGCCCAAGAGACCCAGTACTTC; cdr3_aa: CSGAGAQETQYF; j_call: TRBJ2-5; clone_size: -; d_call: TRBD2; v_call: TRBV29-1
cdr3_nt: TGTGCCAGCAGCTTGCTGGGGAGTAGGTCTGGAAACACCATATATTTT; cdr3_aa: CASSLLGSRSGNTIYF; j_call: TRBJ1-3; clone_size: -; d_call: -; v_call: TRBV7-2
cdr3_nt: TGTGCCAGCAGCGTATCGGGACTAGCCTCCGAGCAGTACTTC; cdr3_aa: CASSVSGLASEQYF; j_call: TRBJ2-7; clone_size: -; d_call: TRBD2; v_call: TRBV9
cdr3_nt: TGTGCCAGTAGGCTGACGGGAGGAAACACCATATATTTT; cdr3_aa: CASRLTGGNTIYF; j_call: TRBJ1-3; clone_size: -; d_call: -; v_call: TRBV19
cdr3_nt: TGTGCCAGCAGTCCGGGACAGGGGGCGTTCCAAGAGACCCAGTACTTC; cdr3_aa: CASSPGQGAFQETQYF; j_call: TRBJ2-5; clone_size: -; d_call: TRBD1; v_call: TRBV25-1
cdr3_nt: TGTGCCAGCAGCCCAAGACAGGGTATCTTGTATGAGCAGTTCTTC; cdr3_aa: CASSPRQGILYEQFF; j_call: TRBJ2-1; clone_size: -; d_call: TRBD1; v_call: TRBV7-6
cdr3_nt: TGTGCCAGCACGCCTCGGGTGACCTACAATGAGCAGTTCTTC; cdr3_aa: CASTPRVTYNEQFF; j_call: TRBJ2-1; clone_size: -; d_call: -; v_call: TRBV2
cdr3_nt: TGTGCCAGCAGTGACCCTACAGAGATGAACACTGAAGCTTTCTTT; cdr3_aa: CASSDPTEMNTEAFF; j_call: TRBJ1-1; clone_size: -; d_call: -; v_call: TRBV2
cdr3_nt: TGTGCCAGCAGCTTAGTAGACAGGGGTGGCTACACCTTC; cdr3_aa: CASSLVDRGGYTF; j_call: TRBJ1-2; clone_size: -; d_call: TRBD1; v_call: TRBV7-2
cdr3_nt: TGTGCCAGCAGTTCTGCTACAGGGAAGGGTGGCTACACCTTC; cdr3_aa: CASSSATGKGGYTF; j_call: TRBJ1-2; clone_size: -; d_call: -; v_call: TRBV28
cdr3_nt: TGTGCCAGCAGCCTCAGGGGGACTAGGGCGGTCGGGGAGCTGTTTTTT; cdr3_aa: CASSLRGTRAVGELFF; j_call: TRBJ2-2; clone_size: few; d_call: -; v_call: TRBV5-6
cdr3_nt: TGCGCCAGCAGCTTGGAGGCCAGGGGGCAAGCTTTCTTT; cdr3_aa: CASSLEARGQAFF; j_call: TRBJ1-1; clone_size: -; d_call: TRBD1; v_call: TRBV5-1
cdr3_nt: TGTGCCAGCAGTTACATGATGAACACTGAAGCTTTCTTT; cdr3_aa: CASSYMMNTEAFF; j_call: TRBJ1-1; clone_size: few; d_call: -; v_call: TRBV27
cdr3_nt: TGTGCCAGCAGCTTATCAGGCGGGAGCAATGAGCAGTTCTTC; cdr3_aa: CASSLSGGSNEQFF; j_call: TRBJ2-1; clone_size: -; d_call: TRBD2; v_call: TRBV7-3
cdr3_nt: TGTGCCAGCAGTTACCCGCGGGCCGGTGGCACTGAAGCTTTCTTT; cdr3_aa: CASSYPRAGGTEAFF; j_call: TRBJ1-1; clone_size: -; d_call: -; v_call: TRBV6-5
cdr3_nt: TGTGCCACCCATCGGGACACCAACTATGGCTACACCTTC; cdr3_aa: CATHRDTNYGYTF; j_call: TRBJ1-2; clone_size: -; d_call: -; v_call: TRBV2
cdr3_nt: TGTGCCAGCAGCTTCGCGGGGTACTACAATGAGCAGTTCTTC; cdr3_aa: CASSFAGYYNEQFF; j_call: TRBJ2-1; clone_size: -; d_call: -; v_call: TRBV11-1
cdr3_nt: TGTGCCAGCAGCAGCGGACTAGCGGGTACCGGGGAGCTGTTTTTT; cdr3_aa: CASSSGLAGTGELFF; j_call: TRBJ2-2; clone_size: -; d_call: TRBD2; v_call: TRBV6-4
cdr3_nt: TGTGCCAGCAGTTTGAACAGGGGGCTTATCGGGGAGCTGTTTTTT; cdr3_aa: CASSLNRGLIGELFF; j_call: TRBJ2-2; clone_size: -; d_call: TRBD1; v_call: TRBV27
cdr3_nt: TGCGCCAGCAGCCAAGGAGCGGGGTCTCAGAGGGGCGAGCAGTACTTC; cdr3_aa: CASSQGAGSQRGEQYF; j_call: TRBJ2-7; clone_size: -; d_call: TRBD2; v_call: TRBV4-1
cdr3_nt: TGTGCCAGTAGTATATCGGCGGCCGGAGATACGCAGTATTTT; cdr3_aa: CASSISAAGDTQYF; j_call: TRBJ2-3; clone_size: few; d_call: -; v_call: TRBV19
cdr3_nt: TGCGCCAGCAGCTTCGGTATCGGAACTAATGAAAAACTGTTTTTT; cdr3_aa: CASSFGIGTNEKLFF; j_call: TRBJ1-4; clone_size: once; d_call: -; v_call: TRBV5-1
cdr3_nt: TGTGCCAGCGCGGTGGGGAGAGGTAGGCACGAGCAGTACTTC; cdr3_aa: CASAVGRGRHEQYF; j_call: TRBJ2-7; clone_size: -; d_call: -; v_call: TRBV6-5